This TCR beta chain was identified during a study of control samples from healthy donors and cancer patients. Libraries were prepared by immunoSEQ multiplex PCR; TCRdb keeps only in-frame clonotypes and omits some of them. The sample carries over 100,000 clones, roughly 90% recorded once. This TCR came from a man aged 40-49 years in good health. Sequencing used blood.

The CDR3 DNA reads TGTGCCAGCAGTGACATAGGGAGGGAGACCCAGTACTTC. This codes for CASSDIGRETQYF. This rearrangement joins TRBV2 to TRBJ2-5, with D perhaps matching TRBD2 (6 bases). CDR3 length equals 13 residues. CDR1 and CDR2 (germline): SNHLY, FYNNEI. Between the trimmed V and J ends, which lost 3 bases and 5 bases, there was a span of 10 bases.